This is a list of T cell receptor beta chains from one sample in a study of OX40 agonist ivuxolimab in advanced cancers. Sequenced by immunoSEQ multiplex PCR; TCRdb stores in-frame clones only, minus some. The sample consists of about 79,000 clones, 70% to 85% of them appearing once. The material sequenced was CD4+ or CD8+ T cells sorted from blood, taken in a trial of the OX40 agonist ivuxolimab. The receptors were sampled from an adult with an advanced solid tumor such as melanoma, head and neck, liver or kidney cancer. CDR3s include the opening cysteine and the closing phenylalanine or tryptophan. Fields, in order: V gene, J gene, CDR3 protein.

V gene: TRBV27; J gene: TRBJ2-7; CDR3 protein: CASRPGLPYEQYF
V gene: TRBV27; J gene: TRBJ2-7; CDR3 protein: CASSFRGTGGYSIYEQYF
V gene: TRBV5-1; J gene: TRBJ2-7; CDR3 protein: CASSQNRLSFTEQYF
V gene: TRBV11-1; J gene: TRBJ2-7; CDR3 protein: CASSSNRVGQIPREQYF
V gene: TRBV5-1; J gene: TRBJ2-1; CDR3 protein: CASSLAFYNEQFF
V gene: TRBV28; J gene: TRBJ1-4; CDR3 protein: CASSLFFGDRANEKLFF
V gene: TRBV2; J gene: TRBJ2-5; CDR3 protein: CASSDRRLAGGQETQYF
V gene: TRBV10-3; J gene: TRBJ1-6; CDR3 protein: CAIKGGDYNSPLHF
V gene: TRBV28; J gene: TRBJ2-3; CDR3 protein: CASSLYPPPGQPSTDTQYF
V gene: TRBV19; J gene: TRBJ2-3; CDR3 protein: CASSMGQEIPDTQYF
V gene: TRBV27; J gene: TRBJ2-1; CDR3 protein: CASSPRESEQFF
V gene: TRBV6-1; J gene: TRBJ2-7; CDR3 protein: CASSDKRNEQYF
V gene: TRBV7-2; J gene: TRBJ2-7; CDR3 protein: CASSPTVSYEQYF
V gene: TRBV6-5; J gene: TRBJ2-3; CDR3 protein: CASRTRMGDTQYF
V gene: TRBV10-3; J gene: TRBJ2-7; CDR3 protein: CAISDTTGVRDEQYF
V gene: TRBV30; J gene: TRBJ1-2; CDR3 protein: CAWSASRTVVYGYTF
V gene: TRBV2; J gene: TRBJ1-4; CDR3 protein: CASSWDRGSSNEKLFF
V gene: TRBV28; J gene: TRBJ2-7; CDR3 protein: CASRPSAESAYEQYF
V gene: TRBV7-2; J gene: TRBJ2-1; CDR3 protein: CASSASGSLSNEQFF
V gene: TRBV5-1; J gene: TRBJ2-1; CDR3 protein: CASSSGPTGDNEQFF
V gene: TRBV4-1; J gene: TRBJ2-1; CDR3 protein: CASSPNGRDRAFF
V gene: TRBV28; J gene: TRBJ2-3; CDR3 protein: CATGGGADTQYF
V gene: TRBV5-1; J gene: TRBJ2-5; CDR3 protein: CASSWAGLIQETQYF
V gene: TRBV6-5; J gene: TRBJ2-7; CDR3 protein: CASGGPGSSYEQYF
V gene: TRBV5-1; J gene: TRBJ2-7; CDR3 protein: CASSGSSYEQYF
V gene: TRBV5-8; J gene: TRBJ1-5; CDR3 protein: CASSLLGGRDNQPQHF
V gene: TRBV10-3; J gene: TRBJ2-3; CDR3 protein: CAISDQRSGRAGTDTQYF
V gene: TRBV7-8; J gene: TRBJ2-2; CDR3 protein: CASSLGRQDAGELFF
V gene: TRBV5-1; J gene: TRBJ2-1; CDR3 protein: CASSFGGSLNEQFF
V gene: TRBV30; J gene: TRBJ1-6; CDR3 protein: CAWSVTGNSPLHF
V gene: TRBV2; J gene: TRBJ1-3; CDR3 protein: CATQTDGNTIYF
V gene: TRBV5-6; J gene: TRBJ1-2; CDR3 protein: CASSLLPPGDYTF
V gene: TRBV10-1; J gene: TRBJ2-2; CDR3 protein: CASSGQRSGELFF
V gene: TRBV19; J gene: TRBJ2-2; CDR3 protein: CASSPDRIRTGELFF
V gene: TRBV10-3; J gene: TRBJ2-3; CDR3 protein: CAISESKGAGRDTQYF
V gene: TRBV5-4; J gene: .; CDR3 protein: CASSPPSGSWGEQYF
V gene: TRBV11-2; J gene: TRBJ2-5; CDR3 protein: CASSLRLLETQYF
V gene: TRBV5-1; J gene: TRBJ2-1; CDR3 protein: CASSLSYNEQFF
V gene: TRBV19; J gene: TRBJ1-1; CDR3 protein: CASSIEGGTEAFF
V gene: TRBV28; J gene: TRBJ1-1; CDR3 protein: CASSLYSGNREWDTEAFF
V gene: TRBV7-3; J gene: TRBJ2-3; CDR3 protein: CASSLTSGRDTQYF
V gene: TRBV2; J gene: TRBJ1-1; CDR3 protein: CASSEEGQTGTEAFF
V gene: TRBV19; J gene: TRBJ2-1; CDR3 protein: CASSKPGGDEQFF
V gene: TRBV6-6; J gene: TRBJ2-1; CDR3 protein: CASSYPTERVQFF
V gene: TRBV5-4; J gene: TRBJ2-3; CDR3 protein: CASSFWGSTDTQYF
V gene: TRBV7-9; J gene: .; CDR3 protein: CASSPRPNSGHSYEQYF
V gene: TRBV7-9; J gene: TRBJ2-1; CDR3 protein: CASSALAESYNEQFF
V gene: TRBV20-1; J gene: TRBJ1-4; CDR3 protein: CSAFRNEKLFF
V gene: TRBV19; J gene: TRBJ1-3; CDR3 protein: CASSMAEGNTIYF
V gene: TRBV6-1; J gene: TRBJ2-7; CDR3 protein: CASSENEGPIYEQYF
V gene: TRBV9; J gene: TRBJ2-5; CDR3 protein: CASSRLFSDQETQYF
V gene: TRBV27; J gene: TRBJ2-7; CDR3 protein: CASSARDRGSYEQYF
V gene: TRBV4-3; J gene: TRBJ2-7; CDR3 protein: CASSQGLAGVEQYF
V gene: TRBV13; J gene: TRBJ2-2; CDR3 protein: CASSYGTSGRENTGELFF